This TCR beta chain was captured in a study of blood T cell repertoires in COVID-19. Study details: The United States, Italy and Spain provided the acute and convalescent COVID-19 samples. T cells, B-cell-depleted T cells, or PBMCs supplied cDNA or gDNA.

As originally analysed: Reference gene primer amplification gave nucleated cell count estimates. Assay: immunoSEQ multiplex PCR; the TCRdb copy retains only in-frame clones and omits some. Clone size and the V and J calls come from that table; the DNA yielded D and trimming. Here the sample spans around 99,000 clones, 79% being singletons. This CDR3 has 17 amino acids. V usage is TRBV1 and J usage is TRBJ2-5; TRBD1 is taken as the D call from the table, unchecked against the DNA. TRBV1 is termed a pseudogene. Sequenced sample: peripheral blood. The TCR was taken from a woman aged 80 or older with active or convalescent COVID-19. The CDR3: CTSSHVPPTGDQETQYF. Here the CDR3 DNA reads TGCACCAGCAGCCACGTACCTCCAACAGGGGACCAAGAGACCCAGTACTTC.